The rows below give T cell receptor beta chains drawn from one sample of a study of graft-versus-host responses after intestinal transplantation. Some clones are missing from TCRdb's copy, which holds only in-frame ones; the method was immunoSEQ multiplex PCR. This table has around 14,000 clones, about 27% appearing once. The sample here was alloreactive CD4+ T cells from a mixed lymphocyte reaction culture, taken before intestinal transplant. The source is a human patient who received an intestinal transplant. Each CDR3 is given with its conserved first and last residue.

CDR3 length	J gene	V gene	CDR3 protein
12	TRBJ2-7	TRBV5-4	CASSFPGNTPYF
15	TRBJ1-4	TRBV30	CAWSVTRPTNEKLFF
12	TRBJ2-5	TRBV11-3	CASSFTPGEQYF
17	TRBJ2-3	TRBV5-1	CASTVREAGGPGDTQYF
15	TRBJ2-2	TRBV5-7	CASSLVSLGTGELFF
15	TRBJ1-2	TRBV4-1	CASSQDHGGYYGYTF
15	TRBJ2-3	TRBV5-1	CASSLPIGSTDTQYF
17	TRBJ1-2	TRBV11-3	CASSLEEPRDRSYGYTF
13	TRBJ2-2	TRBV7-3	CASSLTRTGELFF
16	TRBJ2-3	TRBV9	CASSVGLAGGSDTQYF
15	TRBJ1-3	TRBV27	CASRRGLDSGNTIYF
18	TRBJ2-3	TRBV5-1	CASSLWGTGTGFPDTQYF
14	TRBJ2-5	TRBV9	CASSVLSGGETQYF
11	TRBJ2-7	TRBV20-1	CSARQSYEQYF
10	TRBJ2-5	TRBV18	CASSQETQYF
13	TRBJ1-2	TRBV6-6	CASRTDSDYGYTF
14	TRBJ2-5	TRBV15	CATSRGQGGETQYF
15	NA	TRBV4-1	CASSQGSGPAYEQYF
14	TRBJ1-1	TRBV4-3	CASSRGQENTEAFF
15	TRBJ1-1	TRBV6-6	CASSYSGGTYTEAFF
14	TRBJ2-3	TRBV28	CASPPPGGQDTQYF
13	TRBJ1-1	TRBV27	CASSFLQGSEAFF
14	TRBJ2-7	TRBV7-9	CASSQRTGKHEQYF
14	TRBJ2-1	TRBV7-9	CASSEGGGRNEQFF
15	TRBJ2-6	TRBV28	CASSPLRAGANVLTF
14	TRBJ2-5	TRBV4-3	CASSHPGPGETQYF
16	TRBJ2-7	TRBV28	CTSRTVRSGRPYEQYF
12	TRBJ2-5	TRBV5-1	CASRAGIETQYF
14	TRBJ2-7	TRBV5-4	CASSLRGAYYEQYF
18	TRBJ2-7	TRBV5-6	CASSQGQLVGLGSYEQYF
14	TRBJ2-5	TRBV6-1	CASRASGRAKTQYF
14	TRBJ1-2	TRBV28	CAPVTRVGGGGYTF
17	TRBJ2-1	TRBV5-1	CASSLLGGLAGVSEQFF
14	TRBJ2-5	TRBV28	CASSLPGRRETQYF
13	TRBJ2-1	TRBV2	CASSMGPYNEQFF
16	TRBJ2-1	TRBV7-8	CASSLARTSGTNEQFF
17	TRBJ2-3	TRBV10-3	CAISASPGRRSTDTQYF
13	TRBJ1-2	TRBV2	CASTLQGGGGYTF
12	TRBJ2-5	TRBV10-3	CAISYRGETQYF
16	TRBJ2-5	TRBV2	CASSEVSGSGQETQYF
14	TRBJ2-7	TRBV5-4	CASSLGGSSYEQYF
12	TRBJ1-5	TRBV29-1	CSVSQGTQPQHF
13	TRBJ1-1	TRBV6-5	CASSEYGRGEAFF
15	TRBJ1-5	TRBV7-3	CASSNQGYNNQPQHF
14	TRBJ2-5	TRBV10-3	CATYAGQGAETQYF
16	TRBJ2-7	TRBV28	CASRLQGAGGVHEQYF
15	TRBJ1-1	TRBV7-2	CASSLYNRPNTEAFF
15	TRBJ2-2	TRBV6-5	CASRLPGKNTGELFF
16	TRBJ1-2	TRBV28	CASKRTGTAANYGYTF
17	TRBJ2-1	TRBV5-1	CASSLSRGLAGGNEQFF
17	TRBJ2-7	TRBV7-2	CASSLALASGVNYEQYF
14	TRBJ1-5	TRBV11-2	CASSPEWSNQPQHF
18	TRBJ1-1	TRBV4-2	CASSQVLSHRGMNTEAFF
12	TRBJ1-1	TRBV4-2	CASSSGWAEAFF
15	TRBJ1-2	TRBV6-1	CASSDRGKGNYGYTF
13	TRBJ2-5	TRBV30	CALMTGGIYGQYF
15	TRBJ1-1	TRBV6-1	CASRARDGLSTEAFF
14	TRBJ2-2	TRBV6-4	CASSSGRATGELFF
12	TRBJ2-7	TRBV6-5	CATRSGLAEQYF
14	TRBJ2-1	TRBV4-2	CASSQDQGRNEQFF